This T cell receptor beta chain was identified during a study of T cells in localized non-small cell lung cancer. The CDR3 is 15 residues long. Trimming pared 2 bases from V and 7 bases from J, leaving 18 bases between. Germline V gene sequence: CDR1 KGHSH, CDR2 LQKENI. Sequencing used immunoSEQ multiplex PCR; TCRdb keeps in-frame clones, though not all of them. Among approximately 28,000 clones, 88% were seen once, and the ten largest hold around 4%. The sequences come from peripheral blood mononuclear cells, collected before any cancer treatment. The source is a woman aged 35 to 69 with stage III lung adenocarcinoma. The chain employs TRBV18 and TRBJ2-7, with D possibly being TRBD2 (7 bases). CDR3: CASSPTGGRSGEQYF. Written as DNA, the CDR3 is TGTGCCAGCTCACCAACGGGGGGCCGCTCAGGGGAGCAGTACTTC.